These 18 T cell receptor beta chains originate from one sample sequenced in a study of cytomegalovirus exposure and HLA in healthy donors. 13 Jbeta primers and 60 Vbeta primers were used for the PCR. Assay used: immunoSEQ multiplex PCR; TCRdb lists only in-frame clones, some missing. The sample has around 99,000 clones; 76% are singletons. The source material was PBMCs. The receptors shown here come from a man aged 18 to 30 in good health and CMV-seronegative.

The gene calls are TRBV4-1 and TRBJ2-5, with 9 nucleotides matching TRBD2. The CDR3 length is 18 residues. Germline CDR1 reads MGHRA; CDR2 reads YSYEKL. The V segment lost 0 bases and the J segment 2 bases; nucleotides outside the gene matches: 10. The CDR3 coding sequence is TGCGCCAGCAGCCAAGAATGGCTAGCGGGGACCTCGCAAGAGACCCAGTACTTC. Residues: CASSQEWLAGTSQETQYF.

This clone was seen more than once but under ten times. The chain employs TRBV5-4 and TRBJ2-7; tentatively, D is TRBD2 (6 bases). CDR3 length: 14 amino acids. Trimming cost V 2 bases and J 4 bases, with 13 bases left between them. Germline assignment: CDR1 SGHNT and CDR2 YYREEE (reference sequence). The CDR3 reads CASSFRGSTYEQYF. CDR3 nucleotides: TGTGCCAGCAGCTTCCGGGGGTCTACGTACGAGCAGTACTTC.

This clone turned up a few times. This chain connects TRBV4-3 to TRBJ1-1; no clear D gene. V was pared by 3 bases and J by 4 bases, with 15 bases between. Germline V gene lookup returns CDR1 LGHNA and CDR2 YSLEER. This CDR3 is 15 amino acids long. The CDR3 loop is CASSQVDISSTEAFF. Here the CDR3 DNA reads TGCGCCAGCAGCCAGGTCGACATATCTTCCACTGAAGCTTTCTTT.

This chain links TRBV10-3 with TRBJ1-2; 9 nucleotides line up with TRBD1. Germline V CDR1 and CDR2: ENHRY, SYGVKD. V was pared by 7 bases and J by 7 bases, with 10 bases of the junction left unmatched. This CDR3 is 14 amino acids long. The CDR3 DNA reads as TGTGCCATCAACCGACAGGGGGAGTCTGGTGGCTACACCTTC. Translating it yields CAINRQGESGGYTF.

The rearrangement links TRBV29-1 to TRBJ2-1; 7 bases are a match to TRBD2. The CDR3 is made up of 14 amino acids. Looked up from germline, CDR1 is SQVTM and CDR2 is ANQGSEA. Trimming at V came to 7 bases and at J to 7 bases, leaving 13 bases not matched to a gene. CDR3: CSAGPWGGLNEQFF. The DNA of the CDR3 is TGCAGCGCCGGCCCTTGGGGGGGTTTGAATGAGCAGTTCTTC.

This clone was picked up one time. The rearrangement uses TRBV9 and TRBJ1-6; D call uncertain. Trimming cost V 0 bases and J 8 bases, with 6 bases left between them. This CDR3 has 13 amino acids. Germline lookup yields CDR1 SGDLS and CDR2 YYNGEE. The chain's CDR3 is CASSVGGHSPLHF. CDR3 nucleotides: TGTGCCAGCAGCGTAGGTGGCCATTCACCCCTCCACTTT.

V is TRBV2 and J is TRBJ2-7, with D possibly matching TRBD1 (5 bases). The germline V gene encodes CDR1 SNHLY and CDR2 FYNNEI. The CDR3 sequence is 14 residues long. V was pared by 2 bases and J by 4 bases, with 12 bases between. The CDR3 region is CASSEQAGSYEQYF. Written as DNA, the CDR3 is TGTGCCAGCAGTGAACAGGCAGGGTCTTACGAGCAGTACTTC.

The rearrangement joins TRBV10-2 to TRBJ2-7, with 8 positions matching TRBD2. J lost 7 bases, V lost 6 bases, and 5 bases had no gene match. The germline V gene has CDR1 WSHSY and CDR2 SAAADI. CDR3 length equals 12 residues. The CDR3 region has the DNA TGCGCCAGCAGACTAGCGGAGGGGGAGCAGTACTTC. Encoded protein: CASRLAEGEQYF.

The V and J genes are TRBV28 and TRBJ1-1, with 9 bases aligning to TRBD1. CDR1 and CDR2 from the germline V gene are MDHEN and SYDVKM. The V gene end was trimmed by 8 bases and the J gene end by 4 bases; junction bases not matched to a gene: 5. This CDR3 is 13 amino acids long. CDR3 sequence reads: CASGQGLPTEAFF. CDR3 coding DNA: TGTGCCAGCGGACAGGGGCTTCCCACTGAAGCTTTCTTT.

This chain links TRBV21-1 with TRBJ2-7; the listed D gene, TRBD1, was not tested against the DNA. TRBV21-1 is a recognized pseudogene. The CDR3 is 10 residues long. The CDR3 is CATLMSGQYF. Here the CDR3 DNA reads TGTGCCACCCTTATGTCAGGGCAGTACTTC.

This sequence joins TRBV10-3 and TRBJ2-7; D unresolved. Trimming left V 8 bases short and J 1 base short, with 15 bases between. The CDR3 totals 14 residues. The V gene's germline CDR1 is ENHRY and CDR2 SYGVKD. The CDR3, as DNA: TGTGCCATCGGATCTACAGCCTCTTCCTACGAGCAGTACTTC. This translates into CAIGSTASSYEQYF.

The sample holds a few counts of this clone. The chain links TRBV2 to TRBJ1-4, with D possibly matching TRBD1 (6 bases). Germline V gene sequence: CDR1 SNHLY, CDR2 FYNNEI. V dropped 8 bases and J dropped 2 bases, with 12 bases sitting between them. This CDR3 is built from 14 residues. This CDR3 is CASLQGLTNEKLFF. CDR3 bases: TGTGCCAGCCTACAGGGTTTGACTAATGAAAAACTGTTTTTT.

This clone occurred once. This CDR3 is CASRGWTGGEKLFF. The CDR3 nucleotides are TGTGCCAGCCGAGGGTGGACAGGGGGTGAAAAACTGTTTTTT. This chain uses TRBV7-9 with TRBJ1-4; 10 bases fit TRBD1. Germline CDR1 and CDR2: SEHNR and FQNEAQ (reference sequence). V shed 8 bases, J shed 7 bases, and the junction held 7 bases outside the gene matches. This CDR3 contains 14 residues.

The rearrangement joins TRBV28 to TRBJ1-1; possibly TRBD1 for D (5 bases). The CDR3 is made up of 15 amino acids. Germline CDR1 is MDHEN and CDR2 is SYDVKM. Trimming cost V 7 bases and J 0 bases, with 15 bases left between them. CDR3 sequence (DNA): TGTGCCAGCACAACAAGTGGGGCGGTGAACACTGAAGCTTTCTTT. It encodes CASTTSGAVNTEAFF.

The rearrangement uses TRBV9 and TRBJ2-3; no reliable D call. Germline loops: CDR1 SGDLS, CDR2 YYNGEE. This CDR3 comprises 15 residues. V lost 1 base, J lost 4 bases, and 13 bases lay in between. CDR3 in amino acids: CASSVRQASADTQYF. Written as DNA, the CDR3 is TGTGCCAGCAGCGTACGGCAGGCCTCCGCAGATACGCAGTATTTT. Complete variable domain (other parts from reference TRBV9 and TRBJ2-3): DSGVTQTPKHLITATGQRVTLRCSPRSGDLSVYWYQQSLDQGLQFLIQYYNGEERAKGNILERFSAQQFPDLHSELNLSSLELGDSALYFCASSVRQASADTQYFGPGTRLTVL.

On this clone: The junction and the germline gene differ at one end; a read error may be behind it. This chain connects TRBV7-3 to TRBJ2-3; 10 positions match TRBD2. This CDR3 contains 19 residues. Germline V gene data show CDR1 as SGHTA and CDR2 as FQGTGA. Here the CDR3 reads CANSLTGGASGGRTDTQYF. The CDR3 DNA reads TGTGCCAACAGCTTAACCGGAGGGGCTAGCGGGGGCCGCACAGATACGCAGTATTTT. The full variable domain, in which reference TRBV7-3 and TRBJ2-3 provide the parts outside the CDR3, is GAGVSQTPSNKVTEKGKYVELRCDPISGHTALYWYRQSLGQGPEFLIYFQGTGAADDSGLPNDRFFAVRPEGSVSTLKIQRTERGDSAVYLCANSLTGGASGGRTDTQYFGPGTRLTVL.

This rearrangement joins TRBV9 to TRBJ2-7; 9 nucleotides agree with TRBD1. The CDR3 sequence is 15 residues long. Trimming took 2 bases from V and 2 from J; bases not matched to a gene: 5. Germline CDR1 and CDR2: SGDLS and YYNGEE. CDR3 sequence (DNA): TGTGCCAGCAGCGTCACCGGGACAGGGACCTACGAGCAGTACTTC. As protein: CASSVTGTGTYEQYF. Looking up the rest from reference TRBV9 and TRBJ2-7 gives the full variable domain: DSGVTQTPKHLITATGQRVTLRCSPRSGDLSVYWYQQSLDQGLQFLIQYYNGEERAKGNILERFSAQQFPDLHSELNLSSLELGDSALYFCASSVTGTGTYEQYFGPGTRLTVT.

This chain joins TRBV5-1 and TRBJ2-3; TRBD1 matches 8 bases. The V gene end was trimmed by 1 base and the J gene end by 2 bases; junction bases not matched to a gene: 3. Germline V lookup: CDR1 SGHRS, CDR2 YFSETQ. The CDR3 is 15 amino acids. In DNA, the CDR3 is TGCGCCAGCAGCTTGAGGACAGGGTCCACAGATACGCAGTATTTT. It codes for CASSLRTGSTDTQYF.